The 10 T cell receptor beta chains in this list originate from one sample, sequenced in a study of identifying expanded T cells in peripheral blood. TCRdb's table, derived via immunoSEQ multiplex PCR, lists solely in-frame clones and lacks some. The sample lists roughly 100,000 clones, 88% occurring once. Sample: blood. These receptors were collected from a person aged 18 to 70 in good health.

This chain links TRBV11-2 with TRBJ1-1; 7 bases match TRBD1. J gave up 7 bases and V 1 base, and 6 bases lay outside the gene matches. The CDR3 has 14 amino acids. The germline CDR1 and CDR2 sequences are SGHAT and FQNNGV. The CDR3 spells CASSLGLQGIEAFF. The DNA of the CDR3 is TGTGCCAGCAGCTTAGGTTTACAGGGGATTGAAGCTTTCTTT.

The DNA for the CDR3 is TGTGCCAGCAGCTTAGAACAGGACTTGAACACTGAAGCTTTCTTT. Its translation: CASSLEQDLNTEAFF. This chain connects TRBV7-2 to TRBJ1-1; maybe TRBD1 (5 bases). Trimming cost V 1 base and J 0 bases, with 9 bases left between them. CDR3 length: 15 residues. The germline V gene encodes CDR1 SGHTA and CDR2 FQGNSA.

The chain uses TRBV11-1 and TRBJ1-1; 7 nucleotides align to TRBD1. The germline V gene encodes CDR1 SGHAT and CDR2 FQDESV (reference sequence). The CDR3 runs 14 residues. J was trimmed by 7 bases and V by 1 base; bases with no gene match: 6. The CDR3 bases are TGTGCCAGCAGCTTAGGTCCCGGGACAGTTGAAGCTTTCTTT. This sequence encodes CASSLGPGTVEAFF. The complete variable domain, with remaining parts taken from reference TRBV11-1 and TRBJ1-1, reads EAEVAQSPRYKITEKSQAVAFWCDPISGHATLYWYRQILGQGPELLVQFQDESVVDDSQLPKDRFSAERLKGVDSTLKIQPAELGDSAMYLCASSLGPGTVEAFFGQGTRLTVV.

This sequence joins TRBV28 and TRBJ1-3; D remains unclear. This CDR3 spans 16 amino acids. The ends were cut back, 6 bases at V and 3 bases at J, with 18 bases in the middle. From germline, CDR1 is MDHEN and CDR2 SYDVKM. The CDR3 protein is CASSPLRTGFGNTIYF. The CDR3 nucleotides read TGTGCCAGCAGCCCCTTAAGGACCGGTTTTGGAAACACCATATATTTT.

DNA for the CDR3: TGTGCCAGCTCACCAAGGACAGACGAAAAACTGTTTTTT. It specifies CASSPRTDEKLFF. The chain uses TRBV18 and TRBJ1-4; D is perhaps TRBD1 (6 bases). Germline V gene data show CDR1 as KGHSH and CDR2 as LQKENI. V shed 2 bases and J shed 8 bases, with 9 bases lying between them. The CDR3 totals 13 residues.

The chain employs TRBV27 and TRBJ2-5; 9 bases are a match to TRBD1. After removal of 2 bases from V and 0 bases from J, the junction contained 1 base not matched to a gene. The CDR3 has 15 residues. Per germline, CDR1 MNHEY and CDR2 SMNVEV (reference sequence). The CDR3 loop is CASSLGTGHQETQYF. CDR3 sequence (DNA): TGTGCCAGCAGTTTAGGGACAGGGCACCAAGAGACCCAGTACTTC.

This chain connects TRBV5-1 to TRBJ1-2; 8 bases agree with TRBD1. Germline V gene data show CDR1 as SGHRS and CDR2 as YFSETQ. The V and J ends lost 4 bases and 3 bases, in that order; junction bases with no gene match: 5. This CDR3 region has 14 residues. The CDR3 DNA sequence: TGCGCCAGCAGCCGGACAGGGATCGACTATGGCTACACCTTC. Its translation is CASSRTGIDYGYTF.

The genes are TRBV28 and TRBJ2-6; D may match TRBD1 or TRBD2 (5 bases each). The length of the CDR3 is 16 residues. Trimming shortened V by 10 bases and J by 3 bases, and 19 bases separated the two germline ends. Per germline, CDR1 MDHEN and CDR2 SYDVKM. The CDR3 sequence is CAIQSGTMHGANVLTF. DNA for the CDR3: TGTGCCATCCAATCCGGGACCATGCATGGGGCCAACGTCCTGACTTTC.

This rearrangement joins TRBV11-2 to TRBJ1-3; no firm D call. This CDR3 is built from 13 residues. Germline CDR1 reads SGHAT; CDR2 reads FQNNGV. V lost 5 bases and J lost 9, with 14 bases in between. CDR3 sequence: CASSPYPATTIYF. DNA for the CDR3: TGTGCCAGCAGCCCCTACCCAGCTACCACCATATATTTT.

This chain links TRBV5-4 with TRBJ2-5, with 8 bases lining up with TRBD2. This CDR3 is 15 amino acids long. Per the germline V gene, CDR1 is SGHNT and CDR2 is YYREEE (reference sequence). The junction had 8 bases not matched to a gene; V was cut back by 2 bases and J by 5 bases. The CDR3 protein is CASSFPGLESETQYF. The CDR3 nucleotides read TGTGCCAGCAGCTTTCCGGGACTAGAGTCGGAGACCCAGTACTTC. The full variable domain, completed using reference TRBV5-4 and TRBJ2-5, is ETGVTQSPTHLIKTRGQQVTLRCSSQSGHNTVSWYQQALGQGPQFIFQYYREEENGRGNFPPRFSGLQFPNYSSELNVNALELDDSALYLCASSFPGLESETQYFGPGTRLLVL.